There are a few counts of the clone carrying this T cell receptor beta chain. What it binds is unknown. The source of the sample is a study of T-cell memory formation after mild COVID-19. In the study overall: Largely donor-specific TCR clusters were found.

MiXCR, run by TCRdb on the 5' RACE reads, gives a single entry per CDR3 protein. The table lists about 290,000 distinct CDR3 sequences, more than 15% of them singletons. V lost 1 base and J 7 bases, leaving 10 bases between the germline ends. Germline assignment: CDR1 SGHAT and CDR2 FQNNGV. This CDR3 spans 13 amino acids. Overall study findings and caveats: Contracting CD8+ clones were enriched in EMRA, CD4+ mainly in CM and EM. Contracting clones from day 15 to 85 had balanced CD4/CD8; later expanders favoured CD4+. Some clones that responded turned up in pre-infection memory, which suggests that cross-reactive memory joined in.

V usage is TRBV11-2 and J usage is TRBJ1-2, with a possible D match to TRBD1 (5 bases). The source of this sequence is a man younger than 35 who had mild COVID-19 (a few samples of this study predate the infection). Cell type and time point are not known. Sequences were obtained from PBMCs or a T cell subset sorted from them (not recorded which). This chain's CDR3 is CASSLARDTGYTF. The CDR3 nucleotides are TGTGCCAGCAGCTTAGCCAGGGATACTGGCTACACCTTC. Full variable domain (rest looked up from reference TRBV11-2 and TRBJ1-2): EAGVAQSPRYKIIEKRQSVAFWCNPISGHATLYWYQQILGQGPKLLIQFQNNGVVDDSQLPKDRFSAERLKGVDSTLKIQPAKLEDSAVYLCASSLARDTGYTFGSGTRLTVV.